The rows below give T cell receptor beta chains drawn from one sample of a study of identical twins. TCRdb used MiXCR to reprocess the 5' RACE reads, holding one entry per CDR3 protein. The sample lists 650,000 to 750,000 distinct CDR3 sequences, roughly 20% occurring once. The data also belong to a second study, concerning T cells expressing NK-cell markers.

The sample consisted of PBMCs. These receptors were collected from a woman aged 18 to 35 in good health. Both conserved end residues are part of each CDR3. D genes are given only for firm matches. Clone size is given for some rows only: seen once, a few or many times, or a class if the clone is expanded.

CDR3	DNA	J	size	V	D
CASSLSFYGYTF	TGTGCCAGCAGCTTGAGCTTCTATGGCTACACCTTC	TRBJ1-2	few	TRBV5-6	.
CSMEAGGYNEQFF	TGCAGTATGGAAGCGGGAGGATACAATGAGCAGTTCTTC	TRBJ2-1	.	TRBV20-1	TRBD2
CASNLSGANTEAFF	TGTGCCAGCAACCTCAGTGGGGCTAACACTGAAGCTTTCTTT	TRBJ1-1	.	TRBV12-3/TRBV12-4	.
CASSDSGLPGANVLTF	TGTGCCAGCAGCGACAGCGGACTCCCTGGGGCCAACGTCCTGACTTTC	TRBJ2-6	few	TRBV6-4	.
CASSPRPLNIQYF	TGTGCCAGCAGCCCACGGCCCTTAAACATTCAGTACTTC	TRBJ2-4	.	TRBV7-2	.
CASSPTSQYNEQFF	TGTGCCAGCAGCCCGACCTCCCAATACAATGAGCAGTTCTTC	TRBJ2-1	.	TRBV7-9	.
CSARDRDSNQPQHF	TGCAGTGCTAGAGATCGAGATAGCAATCAGCCCCAGCATTTT	TRBJ1-5	many	TRBV20-1	.
CASSLAFGDNTEAFF	TGCGCCAGCAGCTTGGCCTTTGGGGATAACACTGAAGCTTTCTTT	TRBJ1-1	.	TRBV5-1	.
CASSDVPSSTQYF	TGCGCCAGCAGTGATGTACCTAGCAGTACGCAGTATTTT	TRBJ2-3	few	TRBV10-1	.
CASSLAPGNEQFF	TGTGCCAGCAGCTTAGCCCCAGGCAATGAGCAGTTCTTC	TRBJ2-1	.	TRBV7-2	.
CSARDQTYSYDTQYF	TGCAGTGCTAGAGACCAGACCTACTCTTACGATACGCAGTATTTT	TRBJ2-3	.	TRBV20-1	.
CSVGQGSDNEQFF	TGCAGCGTGGGACAGGGATCCGACAATGAGCAGTTCTTC	TRBJ2-1	.	TRBV29-1	TRBD1
CSASDSGSYEQYF	TGCAGTGCTAGTGATAGTGGCTCCTACGAGCAGTACTTC	TRBJ2-7	few	TRBV20-1	.
CATKGRGVEAFF	TGTGCCACCAAAGGACGGGGAGTTGAAGCTTTCTTT	TRBJ1-1	.	TRBV18	.
CASSWTGTGELFF	TGTGCCAGCAGTTGGACAGGCACCGGGGAGCTGTTTTTT	TRBJ2-2	.	TRBV6-5	TRBD1
CASSSTMMAEAFF	TGTGCCAGCAGTTCGACAATGATGGCTGAAGCTTTCTTT	TRBJ1-1	many	TRBV12-3/TRBV12-4	.
CSAALAGGYNEQFF	TGCAGTGCTGCCCTAGCGGGGGGGTACAATGAGCAGTTCTTC	TRBJ2-1	few	TRBV20-1	TRBD2
CSASRGISGNTIYF	TGCAGTGCTAGTCGTGGGATCTCTGGAAACACCATATATTTT	TRBJ1-3	few	TRBV20-1	.
CASSYEPMGGEQYF	TGTGCCAGCAGTTACGAACCGATGGGGGGCGAGCAGTACTTC	TRBJ2-7	.	TRBV6-5	.
CASTDSSEAFF	TGTGCCAGCACCGACAGTAGTGAAGCTTTCTTT	TRBJ1-1	.	TRBV4-2	.
CATSGYGTDSYNEQFF	TGTGCCACCAGCGGGTACGGGACTGACTCCTACAATGAGCAGTTCTTC	TRBJ2-1	.	TRBV15	.
CASSLEGVGQFF	TGTGCCAGCAGCTTAGAGGGAGTTGGGCAGTTCTTC	TRBJ2-1	many	TRBV7-2	.
CASSSDREPTGELFF	TGTGCCAGCAGCTCCGACAGGGAGCCCACCGGGGAGCTGTTTTTT	TRBJ2-2	.	TRBV7-8	TRBD1